This T cell receptor (beta chain) was sequenced in a study of T cell changes during pregnancy in multiple sclerosis (dated by TCRdb to between 2018 and 2021). Background for the entire study: Changes in the T cell repertoire over the course of pregnancy were examined in this study in women with multiple sclerosis.

Per the germline V gene, KGHSH is the CDR1 and LQKENI is the CDR2. The CDR3 sequence holds 15 residues, the cysteine and phenylalanine included. The retained sequence is limited to the CDR3, 45 bases, with the frame set at the first base. V lost 3 bases and J lost 2 bases; the stretch between them is 11 bases long. The library was made by the immunoSEQ multiplex PCR assay. In its TCRdb copy, this immuneACCESS table keeps in-frame sequences only and misses some clones. Where compared with another copy, unresolved V genes explain less than half of these, and the others have no known cause. In all, the sample holds 70,000 to 95,000 clones, and about 94% of those were seen once. Over 1.5% of the sample is in the top ten clones. About this clone: Its antigen specificity is not known. The input lacks base qualities; no much larger clone sits a single base away.

The receptor comes from a female donor in good health, enrolled as a control in a pregnancy study. This material consisted of peripheral blood, taken after pregnancy. The V and J segments used are TRBV18 and TRBJ1-3, and possibly TRBD1, on 5 matching bases. The DNA sequence reads TGTGCCAGCTCACCTCAGGGCCCTACTGGAAACACCATATATTTT. This is translated as CASSPQGPTGNTIYF.